A single sample is the source of the 4 T cell receptor beta chains below, sequenced in a study of blood T cell repertoires in COVID-19. The data were produced by immunoSEQ multiplex PCR, yet TCRdb's version contains in-frame clones alone and is incomplete. The sample lists roughly 82,000 clones, around 82% seen once, with over 15% in the top ten. The sequenced material came from peripheral blood. The receptors derive from a woman aged 60-70 years with acute or convalescent COVID-19.

The chain joins TRBV10-3 to TRBJ1-5, with 8 bases that match TRBD1. The V and J ends lost 6 bases and 1 base, in that order; junction bases with no gene match: 2. Germline values: CDR1 ENHRY, CDR2 SYGVKD. This CDR3 has 14 amino acids. CDR3 DNA sequence: TGTGCCATCAGGGGGACAGGAAGCAATCAGCCCCAGCATTTT. Its translation: CAIRGTGSNQPQHF.

The chain combines TRBV6-5 with TRBJ2-1; the match to TRBD2 covers 12 bases. The length of the CDR3 is 16 residues. Trimming cost V 2 bases and J 4 bases; bases outside gene matches: 3. Germline CDR1 reads MNHEY; CDR2 reads SVGAGI. The CDR3 DNA follows: TGTGCCAGCAGTTACCAGGGGACTAGCGGGTACAATGAGCAGTTCTTC. Protein product: CASSYQGTSGYNEQFF.

The chain is built from TRBV20-1 and TRBJ1-4; TRBD1 might be the D (5 bases). Trimming left V 3 bases short and J 0 bases short, with 11 bases between. Germline V gene sequence: CDR1 DFQATT, CDR2 SNEGSKA (reference sequence). The CDR3 has 15 residues. CDR3 residues: CSASKGSATNEKLFF. The DNA of the CDR3 is TGCAGTGCTAGTAAGGGGTCTGCAACTAATGAAAAACTGTTTTTT.

This clone is a singleton in its sample. The V and J genes are TRBV5-1 and TRBJ2-2; TRBD2 is a possible D gene (5 bases). CDR1 SGHRS and CDR2 YFSETQ come from the germline V gene. V lost 6 bases to trimming and J lost 5 bases, with 14 bases between them. This CDR3 is built from 14 residues. CDR3 in DNA: TGCGCCAGCACCCTACGGGAACTTACCGGGGAGCTGTTTTTT. This encodes CASTLRELTGELFF. The full variable domain, its missing parts supplied by reference TRBV5-1 and TRBJ2-2, is KAGVTQTPRYLIKTRGQQVTLSCSPISGHRSVSWYQQTPGQGLQFLFEYFSETQRNKGNFPGRFSGRQFSNSRSEMNVSTLELGDSALYLCASTLRELTGELFFGEGSRLTVL.